This is a list of T cell receptor beta chains from one sample in a study of cytomegalovirus exposure and HLA in healthy donors. Method: immunoSEQ multiplex PCR; TCRdb's copy keeps in-frame clones and lacks some. Among roughly 170,000 clones, 77% were seen once, and the ten largest hold less than 1.5%. The source material was PBMCs. The source of these receptors is a woman aged 25-40 years in good health and CMV-seropositive. The CDR3 runs from the conserved cysteine through the conserved F or W. Each record gives: V gene, D gene, J gene, clone size, CDR3 DNA, CDR3 protein. A D gene is named only where the DNA matches it firmly. Clone size, where shown, is once, few, many, or a class for clones that have expanded.

v_gene: TRBV5-4; d_gene: TRBD1; j_gene: TRBJ2-2; abundance: .; CDR3nt: TGTGCCAGCAGCTTGGCGGCAGCCGGGACAGGGTCCGGGGAGCTGTTTTTT; CDR3aa: CASSLAAAGTGSGELFF
v_gene: TRBV27; d_gene: TRBD2; j_gene: TRBJ2-2; abundance: .; CDR3nt: TGTGCCAGCAGGCCCGGACTAGCGGGGACCGGGGAGCTGTTTTTT; CDR3aa: CASRPGLAGTGELFF
v_gene: TRBV27; d_gene: .; j_gene: TRBJ2-6; abundance: .; CDR3nt: TGTGCCAGCAGTCCTCTCACTGAATACTCTGGGGCCAACGTCCTGACTTTC; CDR3aa: CASSPLTEYSGANVLTF
v_gene: TRBV4-1; d_gene: TRBD2; j_gene: TRBJ2-7; abundance: once; CDR3nt: TGCGCCAGCAGCCAAGGACTAGCGGGAGGGGTCGGCTCCTACGAGCAGTACTTC; CDR3aa: CASSQGLAGGVGSYEQYF
v_gene: TRBV7-8; d_gene: TRBD2; j_gene: TRBJ2-5; abundance: .; CDR3nt: TGTGCCAGCAGCTTAGTCCTAGCGGGAGTAAAGGGGGAGACCCAGTACTTC; CDR3aa: CASSLVLAGVKGETQYF
v_gene: TRBV7-9; d_gene: TRBD1; j_gene: TRBJ2-1; abundance: .; CDR3nt: TGTGCCAGCAGCTTAACAGGACAGGGTATCGATGAGCAGTTCTTC; CDR3aa: CASSLTGQGIDEQFF
v_gene: TRBV11-3; d_gene: TRBD2; j_gene: TRBJ2-1; abundance: many; CDR3nt: TGTGCCAGCAGCTTAGGCGGGAGGGCCAGGAATGAGCAGTTCTTC; CDR3aa: CASSLGGRARNEQFF
v_gene: TRBV2; d_gene: TRBD1; j_gene: TRBJ2-7; abundance: .; CDR3nt: TGTGCCAGCAGTCGACAGGGGGCCTACGAGCAGTACTTC; CDR3aa: CASSRQGAYEQYF
v_gene: TRBV6-1; d_gene: .; j_gene: TRBJ1-4; abundance: few; CDR3nt: TGTGCCAGCAAGGTGGCGACACAAATTAATGAAAAACTGTTTTTT; CDR3aa: CASKVATQINEKLFF
v_gene: TRBV5-4; d_gene: .; j_gene: TRBJ2-1; abundance: .; CDR3nt: TGTGCCAGCAGATTGGGGGAGGAGCAGTTCTTC; CDR3aa: CASRLGEEQFF
v_gene: TRBV30; d_gene: TRBD1; j_gene: TRBJ1-1; abundance: .; CDR3nt: TGTGCCTGGAGTAAACAGGGGGGGACTGAAGCTTTCTTT; CDR3aa: CAWSKQGGTEAFF